What follows are 30 T cell receptor beta chains derived from one specimen sequenced in a study of persistence of HIV-infected CD4 T cells. Nonspecific anti-CD3/anti-CD28 bead stimulation represents the broad CD4+ T cell repertoire. Sorting selected CD4+ T cells upregulating both CD40 ligand and CD69. Their antigens remain unidentified. This was the immunoSEQ version 4 assay in survey mode. Sequencing used immunoSEQ multiplex PCR; TCRdb keeps in-frame clones, though not all of them. The table has around 45,000 clones, about 89% seen once. The sequences come from CD4+ T cells sorted from PBMCs after roughly 19-hour stimulation, collected from a patient who received antiretroviral therapy. The receptors stem from an adult man with HIV who was CMV-seropositive.

In this sample, this clone turned up once. The chain uses TRBV5-1 and TRBJ2-3; D is unresolved. Trimming stripped 0 bases from V and 2 bases from J, with 1 base between. The CDR3 runs 12 residues. Germline V gives CDR1 SGHRS, CDR2 YFSETQ. In DNA form, the CDR3 reads TGCGCCAGCAGCTTGGTCACAGATACGCAGTATTTT. It encodes CASSLVTDTQYF.

The chain employs TRBV6-5 and TRBJ2-3; TRBD1 is a possible D gene (7 bases). V lost 7 bases to trimming and J lost 2 bases, with 16 bases between them. Germline lookup yields CDR1 MNHEY and CDR2 SVGAGI. This CDR3 is 15 amino acids long. For the CDR3, the DNA is TGTGCCAGCACTGTATCAGGGGGGAACACAGATACGCAGTATTTT. It is translated as CASTVSGGNTDTQYF.

The V gene is TRBV5-1, the J gene TRBJ2-2; 8 bases map to TRBD1. V lost 0 bases and J lost 1; bases outside the gene matches: 2. The CDR3 is made up of 16 amino acids. Germline assignment: CDR1 SGHRS and CDR2 YFSETQ. For the CDR3, the DNA is TGCGCCAGCAGCTTGGGAGGGACAGGGAACACCGGGGAGCTGTTTTTT. This codes for CASSLGGTGNTGELFF.

The V call is TRBV13, the J call TRBJ2-2, with 9 bases lining up with TRBD1. This CDR3 is built from 15 residues. The J segment lost 4 bases and the V segment lost 6 bases, leaving 6 bases of the junction unmatched. Per germline, CDR1 PRHDT and CDR2 FYEKMQ (reference sequence). The CDR3 loop reads CASRYRGRSTGELFF. For the CDR3, the DNA is TGTGCCAGCAGATACAGGGGGCGTAGCACCGGGGAGCTGTTTTTT.

This rearrangement joins TRBV28 to TRBJ1-1; 9 bases are shared with TRBD1. V shed 4 bases and J 5 bases; nucleotides not matched to a gene: 5. Germline V gene sequence: CDR1 MDHEN, CDR2 SYDVKM. There are 14 residues in the CDR3. The CDR3 DNA reads TGTGCCAGCAGTTCACAGGGGGCAAGGACTGAAGCTTTCTTT. It yields the protein CASSSQGARTEAFF.

The gene calls are TRBV10-2 and TRBJ2-7, with 13 bases fitting TRBD2. In germline, CDR1 is WSHSY, CDR2 SAAADI. The V and J ends lost 6 bases and 3 bases, in that order; junction bases with no gene match: 5. The CDR3 is made up of 15 amino acids. CDR3 DNA sequence: TGCGCCAGCAGGACCGGGACTAGCGGGAACTACGAGCAGTACTTC. It yields the protein CASRTGTSGNYEQYF.

The CDR3 spells CASSSWTGGAGTGELFF. The CDR3, as DNA: TGTGCCAGCAGCTCGTGGACAGGGGGCGCGGGCACCGGGGAGCTGTTTTTT. The chain carries TRBV9 and TRBJ2-2, with 11 bases identical to TRBD1. Germline V CDR1 and CDR2: SGDLS, YYNGEE. The CDR3 sequence is 17 residues long. V trimming: 4 bases; J trimming: 4 bases; junction bases outside the gene matches: 9.

The rearrangement joins TRBV7-7 to TRBJ2-3; either TRBD1 or TRBD2 may fit D (5 bases each). The CDR3 runs 15 residues. Per germline, CDR1 SSHAT and CDR2 FNYEAQ (reference sequence). The V and J ends lost 5 bases and 1 base respectively, with 13 bases between them. CDR3 residues: CASSQDVGGTDTQYF. The CDR3 nucleotides are TGTGCCAGCAGCCAGGACGTGGGGGGCACAGATACGCAGTATTTT.

The V gene is TRBV29-1, the J gene TRBJ1-3; D unresolved. Germline V CDR1 and CDR2: SQVTM, ANQGSEA. There are 13 residues in the CDR3. Trimming pared 0 bases from V and 0 bases from J, leaving 3 bases between. The CDR3 bases are TGCAGCGTTGAAGAAACCTCTGGAAACACCATATATTTT. This codes for CSVEETSGNTIYF.

V is TRBV12-3 or TRBV12-4 and J is TRBJ1-1; D gene uncertain. V was clipped by 1 base and J by 1 base, with 4 bases between them. The CDR3 is 13 residues long. This CDR3 is CASSLGRNTEAFF. CDR3 DNA sequence: TGTGCCAGCAGTTTAGGGCGGAACACTGAAGCTTTCTTT.

Here the CDR3 reads CASGTSGSTDTQYF. DNA for the CDR3: TGCGCCAGCGGGACTAGCGGAAGCACAGATACGCAGTATTTT. This chain uses TRBV5-1 with TRBJ2-3; 11 bases align to TRBD2. Per the germline V gene, CDR1 is SGHRS and CDR2 is YFSETQ. CDR3 length: 14 residues. The junction had 1 base not matched to a gene; V was cut back by 7 bases and J by 0 bases.

In its sample, this clone was seen a few times. The genes are TRBV21-1 and TRBJ1-6; the table's D call, TRBD1, has no DNA check behind it. TRBV21-1 is described as a pseudogene. The CDR3 consists of 18 residues. The CDR3: CASSKVKGQGAWNSPLHF. CDR3 in DNA: TGTGCCAGCAGCAAAGTGAAGGGACAGGGGGCATGGAATTCACCCCTCCACTTT.

The rearrangement links TRBV10-3 to TRBJ1-6; D gene uncertain. The CDR3 is 15 amino acids. Per the germline V gene, CDR1 is ENHRY and CDR2 is SYGVKD. V was clipped by 6 bases and J by 6 bases, with 15 bases between them. The CDR3 sequence: CAIRLEDLANSPLHF. CDR3 nucleotide sequence: TGTGCCATCAGACTAGAGGATTTGGCTAATTCACCCCTCCACTTT.

The CDR3 bases are TGTGCCAGCAGTCTAATGGGACAGCGAGACGGAAAACTGTTTTTT. It translates to CASSLMGQRDGKLFF. The chain has TRBV28 and TRBJ1-4; 7 bases map to TRBD1. The CDR3 consists of 15 residues. Trimming at V came to 5 bases and at J to 10 bases, leaving 13 bases not matched to a gene. The germline V gene has CDR1 MDHEN and CDR2 SYDVKM.

The genes are TRBV12-5 and TRBJ2-7; D is unclear. CDR1 is LGHNT, CDR2 FRNRAP, per germline. Trimming took 2 bases from V and 7 from J, leaving 6 bases between them. The CDR3 covers 11 residues. Here the CDR3 reads CASGLRWEQYF. CDR3 DNA sequence: TGTGCTAGTGGTTTGAGATGGGAGCAGTACTTC.

This chain links TRBV28 with TRBJ1-1; no clear D. This CDR3 has 15 amino acids. Germline-derived CDR1 and CDR2 are MDHEN and SYDVKM. V was cut by 3 bases and J by 4 bases, with 15 bases left in between. The CDR3 region has the DNA TGTGCCAGCAGTTTCGTGGGCACTTTGAGCACTGAAGCTTTCTTT. It yields the protein CASSFVGTLSTEAFF.

The chain recombines TRBV7-9 with TRBJ2-3; the match to TRBD2 covers 8 bases. Trimming cost V 7 bases and J 2 bases; bases outside gene matches: 8. Germline V gene data show CDR1 as SEHNR and CDR2 as FQNEAQ (reference sequence). The CDR3 is 15 residues long. The CDR3 region is CASTRAGADTDTQYF. In DNA form, the CDR3 reads TGTGCCAGCACCCGAGCGGGGGCCGACACAGATACGCAGTATTTT.

The genes are TRBV5-1 and TRBJ1-4, with TRBD1 matching 10 bases. The CDR3 runs 15 residues. From germline, CDR1 is SGHRS and CDR2 YFSETQ. The trim removed 3 bases at V and 8 bases at J, leaving 7 bases unmatched. The CDR3 here is CASSYGTGETEKLFF. CDR3 coding DNA: TGCGCCAGCAGCTACGGGACAGGGGAGACGGAAAAACTGTTTTTT.

The chain employs TRBV19 and TRBJ2-3, with 10 positions matching TRBD2. This CDR3 is built from 15 residues. With 3 bases clipped from V and 2 bases from J, the junction kept 2 bases outside the gene matches. The germline CDR1 and CDR2 sequences are LNHDA and SQIVND (reference sequence). CDR3 region: CASSILAGDTDTQYF. CDR3 DNA sequence: TGTGCCAGTAGTATTCTAGCGGGGGACACAGATACGCAGTATTTT.

This chain links TRBV3-1 (or the pseudogene TRBV3-2) with TRBJ2-3; D gene ambiguous. The ends were cut back, 4 bases at V and 2 bases at J, with 7 bases in the middle. The CDR3 has 13 residues. Germline V gene data show CDR1 as LGHDT and CDR2 as YNNKEL (reference sequence). The CDR3 region is CASSRPFTDTQYF. The CDR3 DNA is TGTGCCAGCAGCCGCCCGTTCACAGATACGCAGTATTTT.

This chain uses TRBV2 with TRBJ2-2, with TRBD2 as a possible D gene (6 bases). The germline CDR1 and CDR2 sequences are SNHLY and FYNNEI. Trimming removed 4 bases from V and 6 bases from J, with 9 bases in between. The CDR3 covers 13 residues. CDR3 sequence reads: CASSAGAAGELFF. CDR3 bases: TGTGCCAGCAGTGCGGGAGCCGCCGGGGAGCTGTTTTTT.

The rearrangement links TRBV2 to TRBJ2-4; D gene uncertain. The CDR3 spans 11 residues. V was shortened by 5 bases and J by 8 bases, with 7 bases between the two germline ends. CDR1 is SNHLY and CDR2 is FYNNEI in the germline V gene. The CDR3 sequence is CASSTRDIQYF. DNA for the CDR3: TGTGCCAGCAGTACCCGGGACATTCAGTACTTC.

This sequence joins TRBV5-1 and TRBJ2-7, with 10 bases lining up with TRBD1. The germline V gene encodes CDR1 SGHRS and CDR2 YFSETQ. The CDR3 covers 15 residues. V trimming: 0 bases; J trimming: 0 bases; junction bases outside the gene matches: 0. CDR3 amino acids: CASSLGTGGSYEQYF. The CDR3 nucleotides are TGCGCCAGCAGCTTGGGGACAGGGGGCTCCTACGAGCAGTACTTC.

The chain combines TRBV28 with TRBJ1-4; TRBD1 agrees at 9 bases. Germline V gene sequence: CDR1 MDHEN, CDR2 SYDVKM. CDR3 length: 18 residues. V was pared by 6 bases and J by 6 bases, with 17 bases of the junction left unmatched. The CDR3 sequence is CASRAGTGRGTVYEKLFF. CDR3 nucleotide sequence: TGTGCCAGCAGGGCCGGGACAGGGAGAGGGACAGTTTATGAAAAACTGTTTTTT. The full variable domain, with the rest looked up from reference TRBV28 and TRBJ1-4, is DVKVTQSSRYLVKRTGEKVFLECVQDMDHENMFWYRQDPGLGLRLIYFSYDVKMKEKGDIPEGYSVSREKKERFSLILESASTNQTSMYLCASRAGTGRGTVYEKLFFGSGTQLSVL.

The J gene is TRBJ2-3, the V gene TRBV7-3; no reliable D call. The CDR3 has 16 amino acids. V was clipped by 5 bases and J by 1 base, with 16 bases between them. Germline V gene lookup returns CDR1 SGHTA and CDR2 FQGTGA. The CDR3 DNA sequence: TGTGCCAGCAGCCAGACAAGAGAATCTGGCACAGATACGCAGTATTTT. Protein product: CASSQTRESGTDTQYF.

Regarding this clone: Other DNA variants within this sample encode the same CDR3. Here the CDR3 DNA reads TGTGCCAGCAGTGAGGGGGGTACAGATACGCAGTATTTT. It specifies CASSEGGTDTQYF. The chain has TRBV25-1 and TRBJ2-3; D perhaps matches TRBD2 (6 bases). The CDR3 is 13 amino acids. Germline assignment: CDR1 MGHDK and CDR2 SYGVNS. V was cut by 3 bases and J by 3 bases, with 7 bases left in between.

CDR3 nucleotides: TGTGCCAGCAGTTACTCGTTGCTAGCCCAGACCTACGAGCAGTACTTC. It encodes CASSYSLLAQTYEQYF. The chain uses TRBV6-6 and TRBJ2-7, with D maybe TRBD2 (5 bases). The CDR3 sequence is 16 residues long. The germline V gene has CDR1 MNHNY and CDR2 SVGAGI (reference sequence). Trimming pared 0 bases from V and 2 bases from J, leaving 14 bases between.

The gene calls are TRBV28 and TRBJ2-3; no reliable D call. CDR1 is MDHEN, CDR2 SYDVKM, per germline. V lost 5 bases and J 9 bases, leaving 12 bases between the germline ends. CDR3 length: 12 amino acids. The DNA of the CDR3 is TGTGCCAGCAGTCCCCCCCCCAACACGCAGTATTTT. This translates into CASSPPPNTQYF.

The chain has TRBV7-2 and TRBJ1-2; D may be TRBD1 (5 bases). The V end was cut by 4 bases, the J end by 6 bases, with 15 bases between. Germline loops: CDR1 SGHTA, CDR2 FQGNSA. The length of the CDR3 is 14 residues. The CDR3 DNA reads TGTGCCAGCAGCTCCCGGCGGGGCGGCGATGGCTACACCTTC. Amino acids: CASSSRRGGDGYTF.

V and J are TRBV19 and TRBJ2-5; the D gene is possibly TRBD1 (5 bases). V lost 3 bases and J 2 bases, leaving 19 bases between the germline ends. This CDR3 has 17 residues. Germline CDR1 LNHDA, CDR2 SQIVND (reference sequence). CDR3 bases: TGTGCCAGTAGTATCACGGCGGCAGGGTTGGGGCAAGAGACCCAGTACTTC. Translation: CASSITAAGLGQETQYF. Variable domain in full (rest from reference TRBV19 and TRBJ2-5): DGGITQSPKYLFRKEGQNVTLSCEQNLNHDAMYWYRQDPGQGLRLIYYSQIVNDFQKGDIAEGYSVSREKKESFPLTVTSAQKNPTAFYLCASSITAAGLGQETQYFGPGTRLLVL.